This record concerns one T cell receptor beta chain sequence. Its matching antigen is unknown. This specimen comes from a study of cytomegalovirus exposure and HLA in healthy donors. Germline V CDR1 and CDR2: MNHEY, SVGAGI. V shed 0 bases and J shed 4 bases, with 11 bases lying between them. CDR3 size: 15 residues. Clones were read by immunoSEQ multiplex PCR, and TCRdb kept only the in-frame ones, dropping some. The data hold around 140,000 clones, with about 87% observed a single time. Study-wide findings and caveats: Three CMV-associated chains were confirmed in vitro to be specific for CMV antigens. First-cohort TCR clusters tended to co-occur in the roughly 130 validation repertoires, a later analysis found. Usually a TCR sequence was rare, but some public TCRs were found in many donors.

The 120-subject validation cohort, separate from the 666-subject first cohort, included the donors. This chain connects TRBV6-5 to TRBJ2-3; D perhaps matches TRBD2 (5 bases). The sequenced sample was PBMCs. This receptor was taken from a man aged 18 to 30 in good health and CMV-seropositive. Here the CDR3 reads CASSYSTEGSDTQYF. The CDR3 DNA reads as TGTGCCAGCAGTTACTCGACCGAGGGTTCAGATACGCAGTATTTT.